This TCR beta chain was documented in a study of human thymus T cells. General observations from the study: Usage of V and J genes appeared biased in thymic and blood repertoires.

Healthy Finnish infants undergoing corrective surgery for congenital heart defects were used as donors. During surgery, roughly 0.45-1 mL peripheral blood was drawn from four of eight donors. No fixed cell number was used; all available blood leukocytes supplied DNA. V was clipped by 1 base and J by 6 bases; unmatched bases: 4. There are 14 residues in the CDR3. CDR1 and CDR2 (germline): SGHAT, FQNNGV. TCRdb's table, derived via immunoSEQ multiplex PCR, lists solely in-frame clones and lacks some. Among roughly 60,000 clones, about 93% were seen once, and the ten largest hold around 5.4%. In regard to this clone: Its cognate antigen is unknown.

The sequence derives from a boy in the first two years of life with a congenital heart defect but otherwise immunologically healthy. V usage is TRBV11-2 and J usage is TRBJ2-5, with TRBD2 identical over 8 bases. The sequencing sample was made of blood. CDR3 DNA: TGTGCCAGCAGCTTAGGGACTAGCAGGAAGACCCAGTACTTC. Translated, it gives CASSLGTSRKTQYF. The whole variable domain, remainder taken from reference TRBV11-2 and TRBJ2-5, is EAGVAQSPRYKIIEKRQSVAFWCNPISGHATLYWYQQILGQGPKLLIQFQNNGVVDDSQLPKDRFSAERLKGVDSTLKIQPAKLEDSAVYLCASSLGTSRKTQYFGPGTRLLVL.